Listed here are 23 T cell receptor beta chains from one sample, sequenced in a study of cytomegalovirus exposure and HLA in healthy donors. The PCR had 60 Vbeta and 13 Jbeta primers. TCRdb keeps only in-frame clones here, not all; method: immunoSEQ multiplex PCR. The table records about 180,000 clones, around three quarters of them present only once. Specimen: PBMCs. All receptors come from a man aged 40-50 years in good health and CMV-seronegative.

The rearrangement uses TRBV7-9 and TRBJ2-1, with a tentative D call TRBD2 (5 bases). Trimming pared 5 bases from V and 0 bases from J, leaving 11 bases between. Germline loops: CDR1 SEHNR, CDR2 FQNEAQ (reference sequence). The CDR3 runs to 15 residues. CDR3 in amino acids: CASSPGLPSYNEQFF. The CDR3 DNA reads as TGTGCCAGCAGCCCCGGACTCCCCTCCTACAATGAGCAGTTCTTC.

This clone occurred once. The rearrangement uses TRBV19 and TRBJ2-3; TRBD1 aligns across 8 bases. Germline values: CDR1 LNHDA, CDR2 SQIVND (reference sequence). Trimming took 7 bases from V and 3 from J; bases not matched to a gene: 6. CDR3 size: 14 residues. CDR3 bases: TGTGCCAGTAACAACAGGGGGAGGACAGATACGCAGTATTTT. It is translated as CASNNRGRTDTQYF. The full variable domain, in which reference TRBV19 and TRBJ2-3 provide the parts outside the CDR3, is DGGITQSPKYLFRKEGQNVTLSCEQNLNHDAMYWYRQDPGQGLRLIYYSQIVNDFQKGDIAEGYSVSREKKESFPLTVTSAQKNPTAFYLCASNNRGRTDTQYFGPGTRLTVL.

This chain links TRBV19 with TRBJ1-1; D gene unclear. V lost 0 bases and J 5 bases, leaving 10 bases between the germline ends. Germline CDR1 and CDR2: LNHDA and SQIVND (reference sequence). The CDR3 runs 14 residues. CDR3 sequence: CASSIDVSGTEAFF. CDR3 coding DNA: TGTGCCAGTAGTATAGATGTGTCCGGGACTGAAGCTTTCTTT.

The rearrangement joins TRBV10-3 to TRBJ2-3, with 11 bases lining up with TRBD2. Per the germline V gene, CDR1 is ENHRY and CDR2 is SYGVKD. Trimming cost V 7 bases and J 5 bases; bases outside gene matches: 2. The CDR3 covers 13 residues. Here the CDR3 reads CAINSGGEDTQYF. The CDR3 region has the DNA TGTGCCATCAATAGCGGGGGGGAAGATACGCAGTATTTT.

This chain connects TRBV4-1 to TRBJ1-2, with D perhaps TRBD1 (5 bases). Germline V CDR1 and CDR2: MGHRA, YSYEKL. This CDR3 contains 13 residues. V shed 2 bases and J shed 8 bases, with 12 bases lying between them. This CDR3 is CASSQTGGGGYTF. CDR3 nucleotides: TGCGCCAGCAGCCAAACGGGGGGTGGAGGCTACACCTTC.

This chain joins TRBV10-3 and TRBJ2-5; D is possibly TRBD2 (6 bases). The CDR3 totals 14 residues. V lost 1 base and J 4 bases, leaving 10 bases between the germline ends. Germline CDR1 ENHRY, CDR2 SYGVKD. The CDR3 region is CAISEFSEGETQYF. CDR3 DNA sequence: TGTGCCATCAGTGAGTTTTCGGAGGGAGAGACCCAGTACTTC.

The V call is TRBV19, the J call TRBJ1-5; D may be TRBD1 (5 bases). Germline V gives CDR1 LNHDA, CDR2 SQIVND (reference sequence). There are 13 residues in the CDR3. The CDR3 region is CAAGPDDNQPQHF. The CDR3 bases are TGTGCAGCGGGGCCAGACGACAATCAGCCCCAGCATTTT.

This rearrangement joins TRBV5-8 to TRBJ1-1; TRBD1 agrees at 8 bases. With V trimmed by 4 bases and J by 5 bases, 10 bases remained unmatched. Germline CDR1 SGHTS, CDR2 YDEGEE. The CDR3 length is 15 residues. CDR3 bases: TGTGCCAGCAGCCGCAGCGGACAGGGAAGAACTGAAGCTTTCTTT. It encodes CASSRSGQGRTEAFF.

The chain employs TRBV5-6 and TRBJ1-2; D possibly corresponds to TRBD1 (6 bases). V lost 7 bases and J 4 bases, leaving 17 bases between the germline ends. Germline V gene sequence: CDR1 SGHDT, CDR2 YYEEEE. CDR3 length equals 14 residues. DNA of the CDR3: TGTGCCAGCGTAGCTCAGGGGCCTTTCTATGGCTACACCTTC. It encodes CASVAQGPFYGYTF.

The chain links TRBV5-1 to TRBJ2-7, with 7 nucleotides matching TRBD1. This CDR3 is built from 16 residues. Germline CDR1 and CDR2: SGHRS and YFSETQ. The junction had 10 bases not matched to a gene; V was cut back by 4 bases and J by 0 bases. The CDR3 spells CASSPSRDSLSYEQYF. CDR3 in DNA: TGCGCCAGCAGCCCCTCCCGGGACAGCCTCTCCTACGAGCAGTACTTC. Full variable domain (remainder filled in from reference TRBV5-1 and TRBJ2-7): KAGVTQTPRYLIKTRGQQVTLSCSPISGHRSVSWYQQTPGQGLQFLFEYFSETQRNKGNFPGRFSGRQFSNSRSEMNVSTLELGDSALYLCASSPSRDSLSYEQYFGPGTRLTVT.

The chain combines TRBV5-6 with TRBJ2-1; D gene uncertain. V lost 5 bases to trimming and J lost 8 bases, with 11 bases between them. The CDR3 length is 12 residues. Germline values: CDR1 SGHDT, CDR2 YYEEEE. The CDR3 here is CASSFLGDEQFF. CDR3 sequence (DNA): TGTGCCAGCAGTTTCTTGGGCGATGAGCAGTTCTTC. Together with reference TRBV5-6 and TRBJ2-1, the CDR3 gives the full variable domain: DAGVTQSPTHLIKTRGQQVTLRCSPKSGHDTVSWYQQALGQGPQFIFQYYEEEERQRGNFPDRFSGHQFPNYSSELNVNALLLGDSALYLCASSFLGDEQFFGPGTRLTVL.

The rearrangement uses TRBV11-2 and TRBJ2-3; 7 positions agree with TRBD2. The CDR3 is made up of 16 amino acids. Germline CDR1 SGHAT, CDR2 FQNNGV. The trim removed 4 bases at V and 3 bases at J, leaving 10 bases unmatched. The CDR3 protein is CASSSLVGGGTDTQYF. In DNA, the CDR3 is TGTGCCAGCAGCTCCTTAGTGGGCGGGGGTACAGATACGCAGTATTTT.

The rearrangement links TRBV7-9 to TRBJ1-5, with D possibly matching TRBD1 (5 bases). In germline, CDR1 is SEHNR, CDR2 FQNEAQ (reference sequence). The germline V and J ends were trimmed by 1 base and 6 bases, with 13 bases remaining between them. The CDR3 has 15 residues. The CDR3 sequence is CASSLGDRWVQPQHF. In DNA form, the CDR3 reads TGTGCCAGCAGCTTAGGTGACAGATGGGTTCAGCCCCAGCATTTT.

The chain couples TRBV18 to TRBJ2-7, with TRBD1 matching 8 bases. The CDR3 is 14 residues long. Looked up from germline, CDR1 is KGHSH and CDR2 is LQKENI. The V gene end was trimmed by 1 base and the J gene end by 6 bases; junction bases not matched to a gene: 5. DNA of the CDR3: TGTGCCAGCTCACCACAGGACAGGGCGCTCGAGCAGTACTTC. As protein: CASSPQDRALEQYF.

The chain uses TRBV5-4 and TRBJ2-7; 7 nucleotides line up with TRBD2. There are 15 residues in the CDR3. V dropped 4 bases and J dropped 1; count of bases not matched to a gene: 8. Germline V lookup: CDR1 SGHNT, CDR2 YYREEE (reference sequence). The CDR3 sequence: CASSQQAGPSYEQYF. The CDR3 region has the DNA TGTGCCAGCAGCCAACAAGCGGGACCTTCCTACGAGCAGTACTTC.

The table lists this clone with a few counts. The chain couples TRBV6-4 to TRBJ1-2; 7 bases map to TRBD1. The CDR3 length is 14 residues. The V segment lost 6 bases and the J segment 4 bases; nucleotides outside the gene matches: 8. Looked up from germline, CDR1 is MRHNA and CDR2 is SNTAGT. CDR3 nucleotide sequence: TGTGCCAGCAGGCCCTCGACAGGGCCCTATGGCTACACCTTC. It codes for CASRPSTGPYGYTF.

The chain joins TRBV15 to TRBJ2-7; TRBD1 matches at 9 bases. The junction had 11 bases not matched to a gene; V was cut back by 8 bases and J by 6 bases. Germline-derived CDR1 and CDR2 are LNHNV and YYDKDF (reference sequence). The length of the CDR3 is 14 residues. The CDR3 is CATEVGQGGREQYF. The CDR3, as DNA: TGTGCCACCGAGGTGGGACAGGGTGGCCGCGAGCAGTACTTC.

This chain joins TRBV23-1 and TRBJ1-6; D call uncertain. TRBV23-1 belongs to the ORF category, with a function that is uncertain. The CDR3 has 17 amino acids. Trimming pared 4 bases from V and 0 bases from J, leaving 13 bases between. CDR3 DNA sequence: TGCGCCAGCAGTCCCCATAAGTGGAGCTCCTATAATTCACCCCTCCACTTT. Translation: CASSPHKWSSYNSPLHF.

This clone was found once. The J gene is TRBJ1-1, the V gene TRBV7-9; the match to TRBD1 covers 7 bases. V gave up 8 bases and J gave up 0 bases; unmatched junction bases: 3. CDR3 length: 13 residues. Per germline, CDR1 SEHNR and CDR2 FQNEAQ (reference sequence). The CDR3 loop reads CASGQALNTEAFF. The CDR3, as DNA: TGTGCCAGCGGACAGGCGCTGAACACTGAAGCTTTCTTT.

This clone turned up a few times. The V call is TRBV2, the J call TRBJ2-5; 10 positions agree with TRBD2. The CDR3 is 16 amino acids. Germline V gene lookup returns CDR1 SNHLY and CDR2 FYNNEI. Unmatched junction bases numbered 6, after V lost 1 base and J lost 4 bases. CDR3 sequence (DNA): TGTGCCAGCAGTGAAGAGCGGGGGGGATTTGTAGAGACCCAGTACTTC. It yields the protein CASSEERGGFVETQYF.

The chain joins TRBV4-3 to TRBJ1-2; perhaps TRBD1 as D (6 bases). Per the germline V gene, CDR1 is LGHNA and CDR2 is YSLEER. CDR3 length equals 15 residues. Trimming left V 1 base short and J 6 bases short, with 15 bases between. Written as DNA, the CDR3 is TGCGCCAGCAGCCAAGGGTTCAGGGGATTGAATGGCTACACCTTC. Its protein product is CASSQGFRGLNGYTF.

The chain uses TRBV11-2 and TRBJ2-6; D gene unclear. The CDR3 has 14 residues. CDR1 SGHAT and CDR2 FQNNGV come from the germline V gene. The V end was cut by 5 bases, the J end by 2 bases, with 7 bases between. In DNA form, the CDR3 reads TGTGCCAGCAGCCCTGTAACTGGGGCCAACGTCCTGACTTTC. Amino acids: CASSPVTGANVLTF.

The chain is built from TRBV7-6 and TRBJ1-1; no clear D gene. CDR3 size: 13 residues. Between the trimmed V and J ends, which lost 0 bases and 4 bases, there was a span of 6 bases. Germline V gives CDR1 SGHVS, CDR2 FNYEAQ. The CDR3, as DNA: TGTGCCAGCAGCTTAGCTCGGGGCACTGAAGCTTTCTTT. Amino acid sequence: CASSLARGTEAFF. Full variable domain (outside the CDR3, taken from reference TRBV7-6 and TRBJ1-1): GAGVSQSPRYKVTKRGQDVALRCDPISGHVSLYWYRQALGQGPEFLTYFNYEAQQDKSGLPNDRFSAERPEGSISTLTIQRTEQRDSAMYRCASSLARGTEAFFGQGTRLTVV.